The entry that follows covers one TCR beta chain sequence. The TCR beta CDR3 regions underwent amplification using RNA transcripts as the source. HTBI primers drove first-round RT-PCR of the TCR CDR3. In TCRdb, the multiplex PCR reads were re-called with MiXCR into one record per CDR3 protein. The repertoire has approximately 600,000 distinct CDR3 sequences, 14% of them found once; the top ten carry 7% to 9%. The sample belongs to a study of T cells in Graves' hyperthyroidism and ophthalmopathy. Background on the study: Initial diagnosis, before any treatment, was when peripheral blood was collected.

Ophthalmopathy in the patients scored at least 3 on Clinical Activity Score and at least 4 on NOSPECS grade, lasting under 3 months. Uncontrolled infections, other autoimmune diseases, pregnancy or lactation led to exclusion of patients. Thyroid ultrasound, orbital computed tomography, clinical symptoms, and serum thyroxine and TRAb underpinned diagnoses. V lost 6 bases, J lost 11 bases, and 22 bases lay in between. The CDR3 runs to 14 residues. This chain joins TRBV12-3 or TRBV12-4 and TRBJ2-5; weak D call: TRBD1 (5 bases). The sequence was collected from a woman aged 18-29 years with Graves' ophthalmopathy. The sequenced sample consisted of blood. The CDR3 nucleotides are TGTGCCAGCAGCAATATCCCGGCCGACAGCGTACAGTACTTC. Encoded protein: CASSNIPADSVQYF.